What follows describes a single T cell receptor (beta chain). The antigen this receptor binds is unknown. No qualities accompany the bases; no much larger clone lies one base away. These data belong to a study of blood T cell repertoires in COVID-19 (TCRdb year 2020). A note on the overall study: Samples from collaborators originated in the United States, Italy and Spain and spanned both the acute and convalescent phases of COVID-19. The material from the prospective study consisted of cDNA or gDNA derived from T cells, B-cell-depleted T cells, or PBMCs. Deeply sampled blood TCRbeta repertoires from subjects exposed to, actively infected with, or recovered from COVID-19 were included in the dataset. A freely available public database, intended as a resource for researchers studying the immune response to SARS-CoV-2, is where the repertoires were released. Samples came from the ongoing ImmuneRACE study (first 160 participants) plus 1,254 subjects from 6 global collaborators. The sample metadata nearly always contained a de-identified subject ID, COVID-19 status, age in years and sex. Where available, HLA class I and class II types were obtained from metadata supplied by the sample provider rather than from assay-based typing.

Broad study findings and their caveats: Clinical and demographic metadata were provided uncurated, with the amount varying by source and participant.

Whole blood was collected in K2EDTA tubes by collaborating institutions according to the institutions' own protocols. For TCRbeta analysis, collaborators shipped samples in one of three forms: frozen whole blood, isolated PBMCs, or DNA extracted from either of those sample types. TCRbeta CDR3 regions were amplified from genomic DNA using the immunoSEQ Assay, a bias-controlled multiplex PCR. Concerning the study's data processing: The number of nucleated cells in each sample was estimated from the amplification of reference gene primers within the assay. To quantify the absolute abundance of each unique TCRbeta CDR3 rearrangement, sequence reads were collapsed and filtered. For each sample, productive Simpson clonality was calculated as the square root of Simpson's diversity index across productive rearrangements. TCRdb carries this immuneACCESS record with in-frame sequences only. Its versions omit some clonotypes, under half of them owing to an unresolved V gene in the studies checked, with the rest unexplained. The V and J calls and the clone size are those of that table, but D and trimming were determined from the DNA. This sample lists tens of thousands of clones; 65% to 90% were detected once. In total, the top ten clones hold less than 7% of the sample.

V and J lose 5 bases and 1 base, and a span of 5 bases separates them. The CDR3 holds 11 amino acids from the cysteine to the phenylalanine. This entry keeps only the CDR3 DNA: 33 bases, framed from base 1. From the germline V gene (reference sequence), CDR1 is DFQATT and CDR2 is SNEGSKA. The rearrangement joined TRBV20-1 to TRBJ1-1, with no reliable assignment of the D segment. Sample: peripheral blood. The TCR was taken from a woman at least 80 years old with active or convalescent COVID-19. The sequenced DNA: TGCAGTGCTGGGAGGAACACTGAAGCTTTCTTT. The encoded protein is CSAGRNTEAFF.